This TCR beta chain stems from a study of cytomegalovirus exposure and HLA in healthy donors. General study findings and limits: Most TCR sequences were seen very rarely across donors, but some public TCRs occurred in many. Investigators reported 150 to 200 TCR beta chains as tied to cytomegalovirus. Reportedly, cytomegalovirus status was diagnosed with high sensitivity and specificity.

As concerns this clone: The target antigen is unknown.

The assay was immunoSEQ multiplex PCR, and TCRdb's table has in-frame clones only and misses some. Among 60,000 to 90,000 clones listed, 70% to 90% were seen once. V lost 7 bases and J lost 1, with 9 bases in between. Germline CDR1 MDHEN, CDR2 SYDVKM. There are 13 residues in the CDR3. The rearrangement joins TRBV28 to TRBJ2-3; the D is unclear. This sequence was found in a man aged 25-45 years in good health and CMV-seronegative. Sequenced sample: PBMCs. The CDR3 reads CASIPPGTDTQYF. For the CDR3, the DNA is TGTGCCAGCATCCCCCCCGGCACAGATACGCAGTATTTT.